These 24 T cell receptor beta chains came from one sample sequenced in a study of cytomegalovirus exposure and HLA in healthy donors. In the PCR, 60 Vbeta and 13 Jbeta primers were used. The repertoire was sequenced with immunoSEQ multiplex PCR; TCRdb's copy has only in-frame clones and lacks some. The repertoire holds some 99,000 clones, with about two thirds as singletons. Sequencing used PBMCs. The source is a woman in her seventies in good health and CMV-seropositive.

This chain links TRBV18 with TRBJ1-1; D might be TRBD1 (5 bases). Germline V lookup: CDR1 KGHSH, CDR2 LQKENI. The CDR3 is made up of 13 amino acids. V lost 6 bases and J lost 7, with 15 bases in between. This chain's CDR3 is CASSPGWGVEAFF. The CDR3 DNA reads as TGTGCCAGCTCCCCAGGTTGGGGCGTTGAAGCTTTCTTT.

CDR3 in DNA: TGCGCCAGCAGCTTATCAACAGGGATGAACACTGAAGCTTTCTTT. This gives the protein CASSLSTGMNTEAFF. The rearrangement joins TRBV5-1 to TRBJ1-1, with D perhaps matching TRBD1 (6 bases). The V gene lost 2 bases and the J gene lost 0 bases, with 11 bases spanning the gap. Germline lookup yields CDR1 SGHRS and CDR2 YFSETQ. The CDR3 loop spans 15 amino acids. The full variable domain, completed using reference TRBV5-1 and TRBJ1-1, is KAGVTQTPRYLIKTRGQQVTLSCSPISGHRSVSWYQQTPGQGLQFLFEYFSETQRNKGNFPGRFSGRQFSNSRSEMNVSTLELGDSALYLCASSLSTGMNTEAFFGQGTRLTVV.

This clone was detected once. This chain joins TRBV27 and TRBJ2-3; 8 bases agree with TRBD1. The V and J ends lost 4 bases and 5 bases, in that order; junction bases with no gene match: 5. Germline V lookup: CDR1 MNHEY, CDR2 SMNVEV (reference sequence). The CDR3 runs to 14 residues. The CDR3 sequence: CASSSQGAGDTQYF. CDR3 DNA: TGTGCCAGCAGTTCCCAGGGGGCAGGAGATACGCAGTATTTT.

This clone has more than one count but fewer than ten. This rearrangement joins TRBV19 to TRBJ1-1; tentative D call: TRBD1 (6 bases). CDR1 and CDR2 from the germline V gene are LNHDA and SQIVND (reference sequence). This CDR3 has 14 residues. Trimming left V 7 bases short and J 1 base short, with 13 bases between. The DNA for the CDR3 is TGTGCCAGTAAAGGGGACAATGGGAACACTGAAGCTTTCTTT. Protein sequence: CASKGDNGNTEAFF. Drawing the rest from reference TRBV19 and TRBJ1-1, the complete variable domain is DGGITQSPKYLFRKEGQNVTLSCEQNLNHDAMYWYRQDPGQGLRLIYYSQIVNDFQKGDIAEGYSVSREKKESFPLTVTSAQKNPTAFYLCASKGDNGNTEAFFGQGTRLTVV.

CDR3 in DNA: TGTGCCAGCTCACCCTTCAGCGAGAACACTGAAGCTTTCTTT. Translating it yields CASSPFSENTEAFF. V is TRBV18 and J is TRBJ1-1; D not certain. Looked up from germline, CDR1 is KGHSH and CDR2 is LQKENI. The CDR3 covers 14 residues. V lost 3 bases to trimming and J lost 1 base, with 9 bases between them.

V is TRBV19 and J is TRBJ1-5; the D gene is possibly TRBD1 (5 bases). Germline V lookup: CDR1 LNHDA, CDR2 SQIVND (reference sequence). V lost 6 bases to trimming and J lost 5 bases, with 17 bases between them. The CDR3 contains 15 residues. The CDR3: CASSSATVPDQPQHF. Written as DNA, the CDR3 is TGTGCCAGTAGCTCTGCGACAGTACCGGATCAGCCCCAGCATTTT.

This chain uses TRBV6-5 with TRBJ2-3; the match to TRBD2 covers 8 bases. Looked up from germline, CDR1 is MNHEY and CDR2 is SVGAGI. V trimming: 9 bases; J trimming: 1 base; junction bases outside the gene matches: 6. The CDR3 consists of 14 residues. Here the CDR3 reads CARTGGLGTDTQYF. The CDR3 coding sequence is TGTGCCAGAACGGGGGGGTTGGGCACAGATACGCAGTATTTT.

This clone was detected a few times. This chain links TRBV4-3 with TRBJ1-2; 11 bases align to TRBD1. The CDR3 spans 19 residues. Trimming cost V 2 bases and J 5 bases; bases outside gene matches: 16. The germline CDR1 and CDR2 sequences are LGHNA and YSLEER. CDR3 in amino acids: CASSQHPFKSGTGGYGYTF. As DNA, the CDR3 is TGCGCCAGCAGCCAACACCCCTTCAAATCCGGGACAGGGGGTTATGGCTACACCTTC.

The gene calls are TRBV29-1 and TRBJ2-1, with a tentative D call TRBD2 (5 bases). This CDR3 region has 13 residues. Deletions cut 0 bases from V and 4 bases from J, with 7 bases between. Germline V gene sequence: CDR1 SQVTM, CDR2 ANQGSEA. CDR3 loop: CSVEEGGYNEQFF. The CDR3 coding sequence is TGCAGCGTTGAAGAGGGCGGGTACAATGAGCAGTTCTTC.

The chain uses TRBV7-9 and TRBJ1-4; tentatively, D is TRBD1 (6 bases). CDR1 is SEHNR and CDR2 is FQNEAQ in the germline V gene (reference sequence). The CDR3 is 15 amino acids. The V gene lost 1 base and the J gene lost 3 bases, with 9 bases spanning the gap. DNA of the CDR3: TGTGCCAGCAGCTTAGACAGGGTGGCTAATGAAAAACTGTTTTTT. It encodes CASSLDRVANEKLFF. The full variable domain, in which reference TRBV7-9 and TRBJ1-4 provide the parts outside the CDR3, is DTGVSQNPRHKITKRGQNVTFRCDPISEHNRLYWYRQTLGQGPEFLTYFQNEAQLEKSRLLSDRFSAERPKGSFSTLEIQRTEQGDSAMYLCASSLDRVANEKLFFGSGTQLSVL.

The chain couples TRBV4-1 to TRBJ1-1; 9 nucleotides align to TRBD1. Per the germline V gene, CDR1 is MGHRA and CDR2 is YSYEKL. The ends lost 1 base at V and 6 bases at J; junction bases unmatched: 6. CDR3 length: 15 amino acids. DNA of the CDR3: TGCGCCAGCAGCCAAGCGGGGACAGGGTATGCTGAAGCTTTCTTT. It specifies CASSQAGTGYAEAFF.

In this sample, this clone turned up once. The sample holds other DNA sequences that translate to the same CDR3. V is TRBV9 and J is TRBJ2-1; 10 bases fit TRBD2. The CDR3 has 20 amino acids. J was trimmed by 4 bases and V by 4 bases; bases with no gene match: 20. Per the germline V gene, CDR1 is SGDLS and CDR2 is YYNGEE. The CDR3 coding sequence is TGTGCCAGCAGCCGAGTGGGTAGCGGGGGGACCCTTGGGGGGTACAATGAGCAGTTCTTC. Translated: CASSRVGSGGTLGGYNEQFF.

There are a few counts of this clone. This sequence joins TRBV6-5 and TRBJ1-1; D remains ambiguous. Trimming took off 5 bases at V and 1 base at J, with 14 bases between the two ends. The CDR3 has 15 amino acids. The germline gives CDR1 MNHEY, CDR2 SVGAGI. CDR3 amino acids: CASSLDQVKNTEAFF. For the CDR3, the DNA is TGTGCCAGCAGTCTGGATCAGGTGAAGAACACTGAAGCTTTCTTT.

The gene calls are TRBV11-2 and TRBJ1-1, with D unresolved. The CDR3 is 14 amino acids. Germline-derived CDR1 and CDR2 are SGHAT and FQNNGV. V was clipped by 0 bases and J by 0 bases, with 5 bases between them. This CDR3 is CASSLDLLNTEAFF. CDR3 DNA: TGTGCCAGCAGCTTAGACCTCCTGAACACTGAAGCTTTCTTT.

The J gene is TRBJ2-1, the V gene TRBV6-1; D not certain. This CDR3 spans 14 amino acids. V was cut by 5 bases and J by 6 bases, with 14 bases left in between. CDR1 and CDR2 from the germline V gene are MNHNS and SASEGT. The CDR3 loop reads CASSNIAPVNEQFF. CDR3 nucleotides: TGTGCCAGCAGTAATATAGCCCCCGTCAATGAGCAGTTCTTC.

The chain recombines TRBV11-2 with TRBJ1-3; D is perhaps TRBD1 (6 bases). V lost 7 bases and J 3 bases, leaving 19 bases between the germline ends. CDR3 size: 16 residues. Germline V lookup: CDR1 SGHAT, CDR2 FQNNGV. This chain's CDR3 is CASTFLAGAGGNTIYF. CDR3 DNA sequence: TGTGCCAGCACCTTCCTGGCAGGGGCGGGTGGAAACACCATATATTTT. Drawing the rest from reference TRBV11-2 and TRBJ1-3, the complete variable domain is EAGVAQSPRYKIIEKRQSVAFWCNPISGHATLYWYQQILGQGPKLLIQFQNNGVVDDSQLPKDRFSAERLKGVDSTLKIQPAKLEDSAVYLCASTFLAGAGGNTIYFGEGSWLTVV.

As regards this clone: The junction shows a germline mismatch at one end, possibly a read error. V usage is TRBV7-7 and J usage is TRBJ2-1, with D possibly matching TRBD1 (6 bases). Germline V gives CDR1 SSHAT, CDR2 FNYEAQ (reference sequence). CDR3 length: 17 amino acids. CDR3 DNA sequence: TGTGCTAGCAGCCTAAATCCCGACTCCTGGGGGCTCAATGAGCAGTTCTTC. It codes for CASSLNPDSWGLNEQFF.

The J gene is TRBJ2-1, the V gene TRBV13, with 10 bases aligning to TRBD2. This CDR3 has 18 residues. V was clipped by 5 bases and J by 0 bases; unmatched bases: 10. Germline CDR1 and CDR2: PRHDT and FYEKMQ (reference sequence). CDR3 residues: CASSRIAGGSSSYNEQFF. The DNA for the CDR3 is TGTGCCAGCAGCCGCATAGCGGGGGGCTCCTCCTCCTACAATGAGCAGTTCTTC.

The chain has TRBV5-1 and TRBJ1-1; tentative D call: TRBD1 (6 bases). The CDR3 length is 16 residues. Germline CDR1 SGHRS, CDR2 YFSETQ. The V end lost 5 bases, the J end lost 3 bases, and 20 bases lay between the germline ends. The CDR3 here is CASRIHLQGADTEAFF. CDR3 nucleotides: TGCGCCAGCAGGATCCACCTACAGGGTGCTGACACTGAAGCTTTCTTT.

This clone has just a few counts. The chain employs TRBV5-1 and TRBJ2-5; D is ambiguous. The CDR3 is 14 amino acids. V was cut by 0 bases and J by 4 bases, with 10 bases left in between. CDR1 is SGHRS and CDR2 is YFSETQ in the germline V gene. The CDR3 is CASSLGGDLETQYF. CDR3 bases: TGCGCCAGCAGCTTGGGCGGTGACTTAGAGACCCAGTACTTC.

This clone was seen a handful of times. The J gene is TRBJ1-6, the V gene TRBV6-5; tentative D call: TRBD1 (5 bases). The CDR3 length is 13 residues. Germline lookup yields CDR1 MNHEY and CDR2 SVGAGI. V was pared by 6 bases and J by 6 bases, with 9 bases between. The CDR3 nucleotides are TGTGCCAGCAGAAGACAGCCTAATTCACCCCTCCACTTT. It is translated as CASRRQPNSPLHF.

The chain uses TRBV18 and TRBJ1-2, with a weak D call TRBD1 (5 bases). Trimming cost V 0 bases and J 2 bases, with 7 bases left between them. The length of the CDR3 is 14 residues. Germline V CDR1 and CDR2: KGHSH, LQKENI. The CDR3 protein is CASSPPGPNYGYTF. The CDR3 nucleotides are TGTGCCAGCTCACCACCGGGGCCGAACTATGGCTACACCTTC.

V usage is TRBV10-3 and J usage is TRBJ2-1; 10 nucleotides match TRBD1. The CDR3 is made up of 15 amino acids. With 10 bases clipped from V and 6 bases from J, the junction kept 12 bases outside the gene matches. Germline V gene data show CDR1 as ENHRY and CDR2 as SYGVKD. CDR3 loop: CATSTGTGAGNEQFF. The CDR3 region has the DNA TGTGCCACTTCGACCGGGACAGGGGCTGGCAATGAGCAGTTCTTC.

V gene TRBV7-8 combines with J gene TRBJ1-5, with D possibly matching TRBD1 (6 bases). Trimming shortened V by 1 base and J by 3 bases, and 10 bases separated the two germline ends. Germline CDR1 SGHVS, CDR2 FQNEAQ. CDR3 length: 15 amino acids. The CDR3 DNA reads TGTGCCAGCAGCTTAGGTGGACAGCCCAATCAGCCCCAGCATTTT. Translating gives CASSLGGQPNQPQHF.